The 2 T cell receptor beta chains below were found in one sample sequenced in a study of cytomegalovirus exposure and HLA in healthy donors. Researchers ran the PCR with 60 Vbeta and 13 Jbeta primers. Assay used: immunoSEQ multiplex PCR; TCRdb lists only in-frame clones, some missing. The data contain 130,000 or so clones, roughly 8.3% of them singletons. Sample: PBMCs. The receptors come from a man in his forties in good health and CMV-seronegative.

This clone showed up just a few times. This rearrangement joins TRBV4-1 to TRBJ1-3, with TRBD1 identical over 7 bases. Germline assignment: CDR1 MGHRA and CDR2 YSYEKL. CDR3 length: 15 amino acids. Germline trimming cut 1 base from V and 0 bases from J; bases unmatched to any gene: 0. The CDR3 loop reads CASSQGDSSGNTIYF. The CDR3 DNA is TGCGCCAGCAGCCAAGGGGACAGCTCTGGAAACACCATATATTTT.

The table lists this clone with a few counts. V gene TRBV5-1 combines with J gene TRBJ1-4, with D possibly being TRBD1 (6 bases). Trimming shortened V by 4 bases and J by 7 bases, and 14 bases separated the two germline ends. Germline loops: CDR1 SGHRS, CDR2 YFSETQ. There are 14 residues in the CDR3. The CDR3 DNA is TGCGCCAGCAGCATGGAGGGCAGGGGTGAAAAACTGTTTTTT. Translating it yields CASSMEGRGEKLFF.